This T cell receptor beta chain was captured by sequencing in a study of CD8+CD57+ T cells in acquired aplastic anemia. For the study at large: DNA recovered from sorted CD4+ and CD8+ cells had a mean of approximately 3.4 ug. Study observations and caveats: Statistical testing detected no significant gap in CD8+ Simpson's diversity between patients and controls.

With respect to this clonotype: Its antigen is as yet unknown.

This CDR3 spans 15 amino acids. V lost 1 base to trimming and J lost 0 bases, with 9 bases between them. The germline gives CDR1 SGHRS, CDR2 YFSETQ. The template used for profiling TCR beta VDJ and CDR3 was genomic DNA. TCRdb reanalysed the reads using MiXCR and keeps one entry per CDR3 protein. The sample holds 150,000 or so distinct CDR3 sequences, just under 65% seen once. This chain connects TRBV5-1 to TRBJ2-3, with D unresolved. This receptor was taken from a human donor in good health. Sequencing used sorted CD4+, CD8+, or CD8+CD57+ T cells (not recorded which) from PBMCs. The DNA for the CDR3 is TGCGCCAGCAGCTTGTCGGTGGGTAGCACAGATACGCAGTATTTT. Encoded protein: CASSLSVGSTDTQYF.